The 21 T cell receptor beta chains in this list originate from one sample, sequenced in a study of blood T cell repertoires in COVID-19. The assay was immunoSEQ multiplex PCR, and TCRdb's table has in-frame clones only and misses some. The table has 100,000 or so clones, about 80% seen once. Sequences were obtained from peripheral blood. The receptors derive from a human donor in a cohort sampled during active COVID-19.

A word on this clone: Within the sample, other DNA sequences also encode this same CDR3. The rearrangement links TRBV6-5 to TRBJ1-5, with TRBD1 matching 8 bases. The germline CDR1 and CDR2 sequences are MNHEY and SVGAGI. V lost 5 bases to trimming and J lost 4 bases; unmatched junction nucleotides: 4. This CDR3 has 14 amino acids. This chain's CDR3 is CASSPGQGNQPQHF. In DNA, the CDR3 is TGTGCCAGCAGTCCCGGACAGGGTAATCAGCCCCAGCATTTT.

The chain joins TRBV7-8 to TRBJ2-1, with 7 positions matching TRBD2. The CDR3 extends over 17 amino acids. V shed 3 bases, J shed 7 bases, and the junction held 15 bases outside the gene matches. CDR1 is SGHVS and CDR2 is FQNEAQ in the germline V gene. The CDR3 loop reads CASSFGLLAAFYNEQFF. In DNA, the CDR3 is TGTGCCAGCAGCTTCGGCTTGCTAGCGGCATTCTATAATGAGCAGTTCTTC.

The sample holds a few counts of this clone. CDR3 residues: CASSDNRGQNGYTF. In DNA form, the CDR3 reads TGTGCCAGCAGCGACAACAGGGGGCAGAATGGCTACACCTTC. The rearrangement links TRBV7-9 to TRBJ1-2; the match to TRBD1 covers 9 bases. V was clipped by 5 bases and J by 6 bases; unmatched bases: 7. Germline V CDR1 and CDR2: SEHNR, FQNEAQ (reference sequence). The CDR3 totals 14 residues.

Here the CDR3 DNA reads TGCGCCAGCAGCTTGGGGCTTCTCACAACTAATGAAAAACTGTTTTTT. Translating gives CASSLGLLTTNEKLFF. V gene TRBV5-1 combines with J gene TRBJ1-4, with D uncertain. CDR3 length: 16 residues. Germline CDR1 reads SGHRS; CDR2 reads YFSETQ. Deletions cut 0 bases from V and 0 bases from J, with 9 bases between.

This chain links TRBV6-1 with TRBJ2-7; D gene uncertain. Per germline, CDR1 MNHNS and CDR2 SASEGT. Trimming removed 3 bases at V and 7 bases at J, with 13 bases between. The CDR3 runs 13 residues. The CDR3 DNA sequence: TGTGCCAGCAGTGAGACATCCCACCGAGAGCAGTACTTC. Translating gives CASSETSHREQYF.

The chain combines TRBV28 with TRBJ1-6, with D perhaps matching TRBD1 (6 bases). V lost 2 bases to trimming and J lost 7 bases, with 15 bases between them. CDR1 is MDHEN and CDR2 is SYDVKM in the germline V gene. This CDR3 contains 16 residues. The CDR3 nucleotides read TGTGCCAGCAGTTTACACAAAACAGGGCCGAATTCACCCCTCCACTTT. It yields the protein CASSLHKTGPNSPLHF. Combining the CDR3 with reference TRBV28 and TRBJ1-6 gives the whole variable domain DVKVTQSSRYLVKRTGEKVFLECVQDMDHENMFWYRQDPGLGLRLIYFSYDVKMKEKGDIPEGYSVSREKKERFSLILESASTNQTSMYLCASSLHKTGPNSPLHFGNGTRLTVT.

This clone has a handful of counts. Other nucleotide sequences in the sample specify the same CDR3. The genes are TRBV3-1 (or the pseudogene TRBV3-2) and TRBJ1-2, with a weak D call TRBD1 (6 bases). Germline CDR1 is LGHDT and CDR2 is YNNKEL (reference sequence). This CDR3 is built from 14 residues. Deletions cut 0 bases from V and 4 bases from J, with 9 bases between. CDR3 DNA sequence: TGTGCCAGCAGCCAAGAGGGGGCAGGCTATGGCTACACCTTC. It codes for CASSQEGAGYGYTF.

This clone was recorded a few times. The CDR3 DNA reads as TGTGCCAGCAGTGAAGACAGCTTCTCTGGAAACACCATATATTTT. Its protein is CASSEDSFSGNTIYF. The V and J genes are TRBV6-1 and TRBJ1-3; D remains ambiguous. V dropped 1 base and J dropped 0 bases, with 7 bases sitting between them. This CDR3 region has 15 residues. Germline CDR1 is MNHNS and CDR2 is SASEGT.

CDR3 amino acids: CASNLARSGETQYF. CDR3 nucleotides: TGTGCCAGCAACCTAGCCCGCTCCGGGGAGACCCAGTACTTC. The rearrangement joins TRBV6-5 to TRBJ2-5; tentatively, D is TRBD2 (5 bases). The CDR3 totals 14 residues. Germline-derived CDR1 and CDR2 are MNHEY and SVGAGI. V was shortened by 7 bases and J by 5 bases, with 17 bases between the two germline ends.

The chain employs TRBV11-2 and TRBJ1-2; D is ambiguous. CDR3 size: 14 residues. V dropped 0 bases and J dropped 1 base, with 6 bases sitting between them. Germline V gene sequence: CDR1 SGHAT, CDR2 FQNNGV. CDR3 sequence reads: CASSLEPSNYGYTF. In nucleotides, the CDR3 is TGTGCCAGCAGCTTAGAACCGAGTAACTATGGCTACACCTTC.

This chain connects TRBV5-5 to TRBJ2-2; D uncertain. Germline V gene data show CDR1 as SGHKS and CDR2 as YYEKEE (reference sequence). Trimming took off 1 base at V and 3 bases at J, with 4 bases between the two ends. The CDR3 loop spans 13 amino acids. CDR3 region: CASSLPYTGELFF. CDR3 nucleotides: TGTGCCAGCAGCTTGCCCTACACCGGGGAGCTGTTTTTT.

V and J are TRBV28 and TRBJ2-4; D is possibly TRBD2 (7 bases). CDR3 length equals 14 residues. V lost 6 bases, J lost 8 bases, and 17 bases lay in between. The germline V gene encodes CDR1 MDHEN and CDR2 SYDVKM. CDR3 DNA sequence: TGTGCCAGCAGCTCGTCGGGGGGCGCCGACATTCAGTACTTC. This encodes CASSSSGGADIQYF.

This clone has a single count. This chain joins TRBV9 and TRBJ2-3; TRBD2 agrees at 7 bases. The junction had 4 bases not matched to a gene; V was cut back by 1 base and J by 2 bases. There are 15 residues in the CDR3. Germline values: CDR1 SGDLS, CDR2 YYNGEE. The CDR3 protein is CASSVSGIDTDTQYF. Here the CDR3 DNA reads TGTGCCAGCAGCGTAAGCGGGATCGACACAGATACGCAGTATTTT. The entire variable domain, with the rest obtained from reference TRBV9 and TRBJ2-3, is as follows: DSGVTQTPKHLITATGQRVTLRCSPRSGDLSVYWYQQSLDQGLQFLIQYYNGEERAKGNILERFSAQQFPDLHSELNLSSLELGDSALYFCASSVSGIDTDTQYFGPGTRLTVL.

This rearrangement joins TRBV21-1 to TRBJ1-1; the table's D gene call, TRBD1, was not cross checked with the DNA. TRBV21-1 is deemed a pseudogene. This CDR3 has 17 residues. The CDR3 loop reads CASSKAVGPFIWTEAFF. CDR3 DNA sequence: TGTGCCAGCAGCAAAGCGGTGGGCCCCTTTATCTGGACTGAAGCTTTCTTT.

V and J are TRBV18 and TRBJ2-5; D may be TRBD2 (6 bases). CDR1 and CDR2 (germline): KGHSH, LQKENI. This CDR3 is built from 14 residues. V was trimmed by 3 bases and J by 2 bases, leaving 10 bases between them. In nucleotides, the CDR3 is TGTGCCAGCTCACCCGCGGAGGGGCAAGAGACCCAGTACTTC. Translated, it gives CASSPAEGQETQYF.

The chain's CDR3 is CASSVGPPYEQYF. CDR3 coding DNA: TGTGCCAGCAGCGTAGGTCCCCCTTACGAGCAGTACTTC. V usage is TRBV9 and J usage is TRBJ2-7, with no clear D. This CDR3 has 13 residues. From germline, CDR1 is SGDLS and CDR2 YYNGEE. Trimming removed 0 bases from V and 4 bases from J, with 8 bases in between.

The chain carries TRBV6-6 and TRBJ2-7; TRBD1 might be the D (6 bases). There are 14 residues in the CDR3. With 6 bases removed from V and 2 bases from J, the gap between germline ends came to 14 bases. CDR1 and CDR2 (germline): MNHNY, SVGAGI (reference sequence). CDR3 sequence: CASRLRGRTYEQYF. The CDR3 DNA sequence: TGTGCCAGCAGACTCAGGGGAAGGACCTACGAGCAGTACTTC.

This clone was seen just once. This chain links TRBV7-8 with TRBJ2-5, with a tentative D call TRBD2 (7 bases). Germline CDR1 is SGHVS and CDR2 is FQNEAQ. V lost 7 bases, J lost 4 bases, and 19 bases lay in between. The CDR3 spans 15 residues. Here the CDR3 reads CASTRGAGETETQYF. The CDR3 DNA is TGTGCCAGCACCCGGGGGGCAGGGGAGACAGAGACCCAGTACTTC.

This chain links TRBV15 with TRBJ1-4; D unresolved. Trimming left V 5 bases short and J 4 bases short, with 14 bases between. Germline loops: CDR1 LNHNV, CDR2 YYDKDF (reference sequence). The CDR3 runs to 15 residues. The CDR3 region is CATSPRRGVNEKLFF. In DNA form, the CDR3 reads TGTGCCACCAGCCCAAGGCGAGGAGTTAATGAAAAACTGTTTTTT.

This clone appeared a single time. The chain joins TRBV5-4 to TRBJ2-7; D possibly corresponds to TRBD1 (6 bases). V was shortened by 4 bases and J by 2 bases, with 10 bases between the two germline ends. Germline loops: CDR1 SGHNT, CDR2 YYREEE (reference sequence). CDR3 length: 13 residues. In nucleotides, the CDR3 is TGTGCCAGCAGCGGGACATCCGCCTACGAGCAGTACTTC. As protein: CASSGTSAYEQYF.

This clone turned up a few times. The rearrangement joins TRBV10-3 to TRBJ2-5, with 9 positions matching TRBD1. CDR1 is ENHRY, CDR2 SYGVKD, per germline. This CDR3 region has 16 residues. J lost 5 bases, V lost 4 bases, and 11 bases had no gene match. This CDR3 reads CAISAFTGGAEETQYF. In DNA form, the CDR3 reads TGTGCCATCAGTGCCTTTACAGGGGGCGCAGAGGAGACCCAGTACTTC.